This entry describes one TCR beta chain. This clonotype was observed many times. What this receptor recognizes is not known. No base qualities exist here, and no much larger clone lies one base off it. This entry is derived from a study of human T cells and chemical hapten exposure (dated by TCRdb to the early 2020s). Study-level background: For sensitization, 2% DPC in acetone was applied to a roughly 2 cm by roughly 2 cm area of upper inner arm skin. Patch tests used Finn chambers with 0.01% DPC on the upper back, scored after 6 days by International Contact Dermatitis Research Group standards. Patients additionally received weekly therapeutic DPC doses to the scalp throughout the approximately 25-week study period. Blood for TCR sequencing was provided by twenty-nine alopecia patients at one to four time points (pre-sensitization, 2, 6 and 24 weeks). This study followed changes in the peripheral blood TCR repertoire in vivo during primary and secondary sensitization of alopecia patients to the hapten diphenylcyclopropenone (DPC). The libraries were sequenced as a pool, and the TCR yield per sample differed mostly because of small variations in library volumes within the pool. Blood samples were taken from patients before sensitization (week 0) and then at 2, 6 and about 24 weeks after DPC sensitization. Alopecia areata with under or over 50% scalp involvement, alopecia totalis and alopecia universalis were represented in the patient cohort, which was mostly female. Study-level results and caveats: Compared with pre-sensitization or healthy control sets, expanded TCRs formed significantly more large CDR3 similarity clusters, which is consistent with antigen-driven responses. After repeated subsampling, changes were observed in the strength of the expansion versus patch-test correlation and in the threshold at which the correlation became significant. Patch test score correlated positively with the number of PT1 expanded TCRs, reaching significance at thresholds 8, 16 and 32 but not at 4. Alopecia, a presumed autoimmune disease, was present in all patients, so the immune response of the patients might differ from that of healthy individuals. No change with DPC sensitization was found in the number of TCRs above 1 in 1000 frequency, and no evidence of global repertoire structure alterations was found.

Library generation was performed with RACE. Sequencer: NextSeq 500. During library preparation, unique molecular identifiers were attached to individual cDNA molecules so that TCRs could be counted in a quantitative, reproducible way. Each blood RNA sample was used to sequence both TCR alpha and TCR beta chains. In the authors' own workflow: A median of about 87,000 TCRs per sample was observed, with a range of about 20,000 to 700,000. V, J and CDR3 annotation of the TCR reads was carried out using the Decombinator software suite. Every sample was subsampled to the same number of TCRs (28,000) for the PS versus PT1 abundance plots. Expanded TCRs were defined as absent before sensitization and observed at least eight times at the 2-week time point. The raw public reads went through TCRdb reprocessing: fastp at Q25, MiXCR clone calling, in-frame beta chains kept. A single entry per CDR3 protein holds the most common genes and DNA from its merged rows. The V and J calls and clone size are TCRdb's, not the authors'. For this sample there are around 330,000 distinct CDR3 sequences; about 5% appear just once. Around 8.8% of the sample is taken by the ten largest.

According to the study, the label for this sample's time point signals: pre-sensitization, week 0. Read against the paper, the sample's treatment or condition label means: therapeutic diphenylcyclopropenone sensitization with weekly scalp DPC. At every patch-test visit, the blood draw took place before the patch test was put on. Patients were considered eligible if aged 18 to 70, diagnosed with alopecia and deemed suitable for DPC therapy, and patients were excluded if pregnant. Unfractionated whole blood was collected in Tempus Blood RNA tubes, and total RNA was extracted from that blood. V loses 0 bases, J loses 0 bases, and the germline ends lie 12 bases apart. Per the germline V gene (reference sequence), DFQATT is the CDR1 and SNEGSKA is the CDR2. Including the terminal cysteine and phenylalanine, the CDR3 comprises 15 residues. Just CDR3 DNA is preserved here, 45 bases in frame from base 1.

This receptor was obtained from a woman between 18 and 30 years old with alopecia areata. Some clones in this sample may be carry-over from other donors' samples. The sequence joins TRBV20-1 to TRBJ2-7; too little of a D gene remains to name it. The sequences come from whole blood, collected in connection with sensitization to the hapten diphenylcyclopropenone (DPC). The encoded CDR3 is CSARDGVGSSYEQYF. The sequence in DNA is TGCAGTGCTAGAGATGGCGTTGGCAGCTCCTACGAGCAGTACTTC.